The rows below give T cell receptor beta chains drawn from one sample of a study of control samples from healthy donors and cancer patients. Sequenced by immunoSEQ multiplex PCR; TCRdb stores in-frame clones only, minus some. The sample records roughly 59,000 clones, more than 85% being singletons. The sample consisted of PBMCs. These receptors were collected from a man in his forties with colorectal cancer. CDR3s include the opening cysteine and the closing phenylalanine or tryptophan. The D gene is left open where the match is weak. Expanded clones are given a class, and other clones once, few, many or no size at all.

v_gene,j_gene,abundance,d_gene,CDR3aa,CDR3nt
TRBV2,TRBJ2-7,.,TRBD2,CASRPGTSGGYEQYF,TGTGCCAGCAGACCGGGGACTAGCGGGGGGTACGAGCAGTACTTC
TRBV7-6,TRBJ2-1,.,TRBD2,CASSFRTSGGYTSSYNEQFF,TGTGCCAGCAGCTTCAGGACTAGCGGGGGGTACACTAGCTCCTACAATGAGCAGTTCTTC
TRBV7-3,TRBJ2-7,.,.,CASSWASGVGYEQYF,TGTGCCAGCAGTTGGGCCTCCGGGGTAGGCTACGAGCAGTACTTC
TRBV5-1,TRBJ1-1,.,.,CASSRNLGGNTEAFF,TGCGCCAGCAGTCGGAACTTGGGGGGGAACACTGAAGCTTTCTTT
TRBV19,TRBJ1-6,.,.,CASSQPGSPLHF,TGTGCCAGTAGCCAGCCCGGTTCACCCCTCCACTTT
TRBV5-5,TRBJ2-5,once,.,CASSLRAGGLQETQYF,TGTGCCAGCAGCTTGCGGGCAGGGGGACTACAAGAGACCCAGTACTTC
TRBV20-1,TRBJ2-5,.,.,CSATGMETQYF,TGCAGTGCTACAGGGATGGAGACCCAGTACTTC
TRBV7-8,TRBJ2-5,.,.,CASSRGLETQYF,TGTGCCAGCAGCCGGGGGTTAGAGACCCAGTACTTC
TRBV5-6,TRBJ2-7,.,TRBD1,CASARDSYEQYF,TGTGCCAGCGCCCGGGACAGCTACGAGCAGTACTTC
TRBV24-1,TRBJ2-1,few,TRBD2,CATSDPQGGGGSYNEQFF,TGTGCCACCAGTGATCCCCAGGGCGGCGGGGGCTCCTACAATGAGCAGTTCTTC
TRBV6-5,TRBJ2-7,.,.,CASNSQGGEQYF,TGTGCCAGCAATTCCCAGGGAGGCGAGCAGTACTTC
TRBV6-5,TRBJ2-1,.,.,CASSYSSEGQGFFF,TGTGCCAGCAGTTACTCGAGTGAGGGGCAGGGTTTTTTCTTC
TRBV3-1/TRBV3-2,TRBJ1-6,.,TRBD1,CASSLGTANNSPLHF,TGTGCCAGCAGCCTCGGGACAGCTAATAATTCACCCCTCCACTTT
TRBV20-1,TRBJ1-2,.,.,CSAPQGTGYTF,TGCAGTGCTCCCCAGGGGACTGGCTACACCTTC
TRBV6-5,TRBJ2-3,once,TRBD2,CASSLRGGGADTQYF,TGTGCCAGCAGCCTACGGGGGGGCGGGGCAGATACGCAGTATTTT
TRBV5-4,TRBJ1-2,.,.,CASSFSGNGYTF,TGTGCCAGCAGCTTTTCGGGGAACGGCTACACCTTC